This T cell receptor (beta chain) came from a study of radiation and T cells in renal cell carcinoma. General study findings and limits: Top tumor clonotypes rose in blood 2 weeks post-radiation, then contracted. Baseline intratumoral clonotype presence is unknown without pretreatment biopsies.

Method: immunoSEQ multiplex PCR; TCRdb's copy keeps in-frame clones and lacks some. The sample has 25,000 to 40,000 clones, about 84% seen once. The CDR3 length is 14 residues. Germline V gene lookup returns CDR1 SNHLY and CDR2 FYNNEI. The junction had 9 bases not matched to a gene; V was cut back by 6 bases and J by 5 bases. Time point: blood 4 weeks post-SBRT, at nephrectomy. The treatment denotes: 15 Gy SBRT to primary tumor, nephrectomy 4 weeks later. Nephrectomy followed 15 Gy stereotactic body radiation by 4 weeks. Serial blood draws occurred at baseline and 2 and 4 weeks post-SBRT. This clone came up a few times. Its antigen is not identified.

Specimen: blood, collected from a patient whose treatment included radiotherapy and nephrectomy. The chain uses TRBV2 and TRBJ1-2, with 7 bases identical to TRBD1. The receptor was derived from a man in his 60s with renal cell carcinoma. The CDR3 DNA is TGTGCCAGCAGAGCACAGGGGACTTCATATGGCTACACCTTC. The encoded protein is CASRAQGTSYGYTF.